This T cell receptor (beta chain) originates from a study of early T cells in non-severe SARS-CoV-2 infection listed by TCRdb under 2021. With respect to the entire study: Because TCR sequencing was done on bulk RNA from unsorted whole blood, the alpha and beta chains could not be paired. Overall study outcomes, separate from this receptor: VDJdb matching was skewed toward anti-spike CD8 responses and likely underestimated virus-specific expansions, missing private and CD4 specificities.

This clonotype was recorded a few times. Its antigen remains undetermined. No quality values exist for individual bases; no much larger clone is one base distant. The library relied on 5' RACE. Sequencing instrument: NextSeq 500. In the TCR library protocol, unique molecular identifiers were attached to individual cDNA molecules to correct for PCR bias and sequencing error. TCR alpha and beta chains were both sequenced, and the abundances of alpha and beta sequences in each sample were closely correlated with each other. Processing in the source paper ran as follows. Decombinator V4 was used to perform V gene, J gene and CDR3 annotation of TCR sequences. TCRs were defined as expanded if a significant change between any two time points was detected under a Poisson model with p below 0.0001. TCR abundances were normalised to the total number of TCRs sequenced per sample and expressed as counts per million. TRAV1-2 paired with TRAJ12, TRAJ20 or TRAJ33 defined MAIT TCRs, while TRAV10 paired with TRAJ18 defined iNKT TCRs. VDJdb, accessed 1 November 2021, was searched for CMV, EBV and SARS-CoV-2 annotated TCRs, excluding TCRs annotated for multiple antigens. TCRdb's own reprocessing of the public reads used fastp at Q25 and MiXCR and kept productive beta chains. Every distinct CDR3 protein forms one entry, paired with its most common genes and DNA. The V and J calls reflect TCRdb's pipeline rather than the authors' work. The sample profile shows approximately 73,000 distinct CDR3 sequences; more than 10% of them were found once. The ten largest make up about 1.1% of the sample.

The CDR3 numbers 15 residues from cysteine through phenylalanine. Only CDR3 DNA is held: 45 bases, read in frame from base 1. The germline V gene sets CDR1 to KGHDR and CDR2 to SFDVKD. Trimming removed 3 bases from V and 3 bases from J; the gene matches leave 4 bases unexplained. This was a case-control study nested in a cohort of healthcare workers in London, UK, who had nasopharyngeal swab PCR tests and blood samples taken every week. Healthcare workers were enrolled in the week of the UK lockdown, from 23 to 31 March 2020, and were followed every week for up to roughly 16 weeks. The origin of this receptor is an adult who was a healthcare worker with PCR-confirmed SARS-CoV-2 infection or an uninfected control (not recorded which). Source material: whole blood. The rearrangement joined TRBV24-1 to TRBJ2-3, and TRBD1 matches 8 of the central bases. The sequenced DNA: TGTGCCACCAGTGATGCCGGACAGGGAACAGATACGCAGTATTTT. Its protein product is CATSDAGQGTDTQYF.